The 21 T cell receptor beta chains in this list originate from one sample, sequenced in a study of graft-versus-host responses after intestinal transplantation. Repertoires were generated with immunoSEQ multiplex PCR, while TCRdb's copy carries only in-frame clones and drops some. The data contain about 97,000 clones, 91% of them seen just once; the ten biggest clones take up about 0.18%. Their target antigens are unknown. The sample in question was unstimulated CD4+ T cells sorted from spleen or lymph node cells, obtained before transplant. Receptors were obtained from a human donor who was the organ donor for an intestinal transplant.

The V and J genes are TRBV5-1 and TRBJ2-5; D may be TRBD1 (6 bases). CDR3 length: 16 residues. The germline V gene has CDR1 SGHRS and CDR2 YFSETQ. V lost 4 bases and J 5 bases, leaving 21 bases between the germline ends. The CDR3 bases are TGCGCCAGCAGCAAGGGGCCGGGACAATACCGGGAGACCCAGTACTTC. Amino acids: CASSKGPGQYRETQYF.

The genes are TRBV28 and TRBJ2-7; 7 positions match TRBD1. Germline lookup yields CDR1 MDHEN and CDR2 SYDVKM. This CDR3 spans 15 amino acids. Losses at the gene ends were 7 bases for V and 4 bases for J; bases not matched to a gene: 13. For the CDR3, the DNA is TGTGCCAGCAATCAGAGACAGGGCTATTTTTACGAGCAGTACTTC. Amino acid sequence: CASNQRQGYFYEQYF.

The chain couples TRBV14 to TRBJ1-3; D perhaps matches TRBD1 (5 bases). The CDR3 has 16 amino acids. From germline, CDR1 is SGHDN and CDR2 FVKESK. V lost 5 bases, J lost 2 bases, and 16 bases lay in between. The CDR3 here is CASSDRPGLAGNTIYF. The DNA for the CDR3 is TGTGCCAGCAGCGATCGGCCAGGGTTAGCTGGAAACACCATATATTTT.

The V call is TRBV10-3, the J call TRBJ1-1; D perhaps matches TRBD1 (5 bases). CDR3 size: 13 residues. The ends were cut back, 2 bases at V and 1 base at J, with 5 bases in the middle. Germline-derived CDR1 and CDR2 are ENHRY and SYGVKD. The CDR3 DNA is TGTGCCATCAGTGAGACAGGGAACACTGAAGCTTTCTTT. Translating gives CAISETGNTEAFF.

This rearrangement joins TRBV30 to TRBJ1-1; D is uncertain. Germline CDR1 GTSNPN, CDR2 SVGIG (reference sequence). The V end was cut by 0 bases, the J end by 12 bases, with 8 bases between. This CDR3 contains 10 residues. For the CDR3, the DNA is TGTGCCTGGAGTGTAACAGTAACTTTCTTT. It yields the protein CAWSVTVTFF.

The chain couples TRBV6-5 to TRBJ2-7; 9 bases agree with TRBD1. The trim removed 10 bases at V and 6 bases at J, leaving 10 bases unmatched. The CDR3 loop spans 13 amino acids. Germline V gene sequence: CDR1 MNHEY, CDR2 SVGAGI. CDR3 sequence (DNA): TGTGCCACAAGGACAGGGGTCGAAGGCGAGCAGTACTTC. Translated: CATRTGVEGEQYF.

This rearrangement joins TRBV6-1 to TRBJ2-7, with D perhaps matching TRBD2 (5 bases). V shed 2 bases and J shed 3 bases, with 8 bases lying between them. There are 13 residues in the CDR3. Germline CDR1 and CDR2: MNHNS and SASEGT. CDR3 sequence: CASSETGVYEQYF. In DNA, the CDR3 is TGTGCCAGCAGTGAAACCGGGGTCTACGAGCAGTACTTC.

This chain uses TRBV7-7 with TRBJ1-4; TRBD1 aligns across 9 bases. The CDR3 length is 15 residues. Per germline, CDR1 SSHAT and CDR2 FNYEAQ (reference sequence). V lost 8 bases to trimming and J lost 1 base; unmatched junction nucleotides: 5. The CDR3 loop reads CASGSGQGTNEKLFF. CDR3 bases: TGTGCCAGCGGGTCGGGACAGGGAACTAATGAAAAACTGTTTTTT.

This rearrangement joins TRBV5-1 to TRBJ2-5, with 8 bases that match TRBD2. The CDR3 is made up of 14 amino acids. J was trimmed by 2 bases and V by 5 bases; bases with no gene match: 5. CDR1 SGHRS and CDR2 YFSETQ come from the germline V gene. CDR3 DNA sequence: TGCGCCAGCAGACGGACTAGCAATCAAGAGACCCAGTACTTC. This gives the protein CASRRTSNQETQYF.

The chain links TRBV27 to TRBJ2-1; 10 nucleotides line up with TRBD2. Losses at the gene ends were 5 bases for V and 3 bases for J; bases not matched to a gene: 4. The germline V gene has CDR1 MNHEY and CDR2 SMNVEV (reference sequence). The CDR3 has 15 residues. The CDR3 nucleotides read TGTGCCAGCAGTACTCTAGCGGGGGTCTACAATGAGCAGTTCTTC. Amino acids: CASSTLAGVYNEQFF.

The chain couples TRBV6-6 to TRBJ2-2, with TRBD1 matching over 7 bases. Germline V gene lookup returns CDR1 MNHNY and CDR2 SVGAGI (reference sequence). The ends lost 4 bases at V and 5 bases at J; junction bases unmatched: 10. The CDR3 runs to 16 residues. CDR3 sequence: CASSSRQGVDTGELFF. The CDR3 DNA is TGTGCCAGCAGTTCCCGACAGGGTGTCGATACCGGGGAGCTGTTTTTT.

The CDR3 protein is CASSPGQGAVTGELFF. Written as DNA, the CDR3 is TGTGCCAGCAGCCCAGGACAGGGGGCTGTCACCGGGGAGCTGTTTTTT. This chain connects TRBV7-3 to TRBJ2-2; 11 bases are a match to TRBD1. Per germline, CDR1 SGHTA and CDR2 FQGTGA. Trimming removed 5 bases from V and 4 bases from J; junction bases left unmatched: 6. The CDR3 is 16 amino acids.

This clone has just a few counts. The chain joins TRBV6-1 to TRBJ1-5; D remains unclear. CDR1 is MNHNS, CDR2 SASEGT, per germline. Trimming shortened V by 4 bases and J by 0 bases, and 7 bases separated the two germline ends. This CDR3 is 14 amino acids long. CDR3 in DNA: TGTGCCAGCAGTGGGGAGAGTAGCAATCAGCCCCAGCATTTT. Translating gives CASSGESSNQPQHF.

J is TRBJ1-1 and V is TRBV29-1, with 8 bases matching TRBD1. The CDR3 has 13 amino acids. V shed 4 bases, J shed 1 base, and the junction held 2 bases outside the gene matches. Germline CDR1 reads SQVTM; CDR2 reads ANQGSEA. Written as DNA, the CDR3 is TGCAGCGTTGGCACAGGGGGGAACACTGAAGCTTTCTTT. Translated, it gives CSVGTGGNTEAFF.

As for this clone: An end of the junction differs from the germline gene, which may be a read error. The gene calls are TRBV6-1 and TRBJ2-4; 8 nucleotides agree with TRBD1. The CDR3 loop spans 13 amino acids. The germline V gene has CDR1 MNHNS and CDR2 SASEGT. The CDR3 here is CASSEYPRGPIRF. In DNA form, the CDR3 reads TGTGCCAGCAGTGAATACCCCAGGGGGCCCATCAGGTTC.

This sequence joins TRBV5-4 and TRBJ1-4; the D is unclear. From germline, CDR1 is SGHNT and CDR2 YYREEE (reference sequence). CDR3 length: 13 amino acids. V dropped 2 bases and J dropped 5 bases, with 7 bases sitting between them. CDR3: CASSFTGNEKLFF. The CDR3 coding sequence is TGTGCCAGCAGCTTTACGGGGAATGAAAAACTGTTTTTT.

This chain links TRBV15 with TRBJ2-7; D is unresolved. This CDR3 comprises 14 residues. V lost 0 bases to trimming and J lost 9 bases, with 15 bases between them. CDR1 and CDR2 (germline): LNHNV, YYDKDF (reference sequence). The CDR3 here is CATSRDLAGTRQYF. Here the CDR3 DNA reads TGTGCCACCAGCAGAGATCTGGCAGGCACTCGGCAGTACTTC.

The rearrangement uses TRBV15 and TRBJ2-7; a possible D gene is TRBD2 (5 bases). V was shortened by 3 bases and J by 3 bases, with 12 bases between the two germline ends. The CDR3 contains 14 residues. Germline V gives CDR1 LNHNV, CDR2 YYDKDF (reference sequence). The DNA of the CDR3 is TGTGCCACCAGCAGTGATAAGGGAGACTACGAGCAGTACTTC. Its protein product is CATSSDKGDYEQYF.

CDR3 in DNA: TGTGCCAGCACCGACGCCGTCAGGGCCCCACTTGGCTATGGCTACACCTTC. Translating gives CASTDAVRAPLGYGYTF. J is TRBJ1-2 and V is TRBV28; perhaps TRBD1 as D (5 bases). The CDR3 has 17 residues. V was trimmed by 7 bases and J by 4 bases, leaving 25 bases between them. Looked up from germline, CDR1 is MDHEN and CDR2 is SYDVKM.

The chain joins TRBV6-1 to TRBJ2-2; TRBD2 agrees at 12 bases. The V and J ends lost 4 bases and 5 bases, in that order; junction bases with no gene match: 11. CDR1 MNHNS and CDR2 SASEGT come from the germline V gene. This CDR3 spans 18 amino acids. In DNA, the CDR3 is TGTGCCAGCAGTGGCTCTAGCGGGGGGGCCGTGAGTACCGGGGAGCTGTTTTTT. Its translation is CASSGSSGGAVSTGELFF.

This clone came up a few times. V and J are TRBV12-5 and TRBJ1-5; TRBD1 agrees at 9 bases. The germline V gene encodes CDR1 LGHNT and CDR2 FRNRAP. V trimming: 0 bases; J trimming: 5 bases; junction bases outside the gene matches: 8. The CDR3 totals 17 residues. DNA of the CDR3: TGTGCTAGTGGTTTGGTACTGGGACAGGGTCGGGATCAGCCCCAGCATTTT. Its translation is CASGLVLGQGRDQPQHF.